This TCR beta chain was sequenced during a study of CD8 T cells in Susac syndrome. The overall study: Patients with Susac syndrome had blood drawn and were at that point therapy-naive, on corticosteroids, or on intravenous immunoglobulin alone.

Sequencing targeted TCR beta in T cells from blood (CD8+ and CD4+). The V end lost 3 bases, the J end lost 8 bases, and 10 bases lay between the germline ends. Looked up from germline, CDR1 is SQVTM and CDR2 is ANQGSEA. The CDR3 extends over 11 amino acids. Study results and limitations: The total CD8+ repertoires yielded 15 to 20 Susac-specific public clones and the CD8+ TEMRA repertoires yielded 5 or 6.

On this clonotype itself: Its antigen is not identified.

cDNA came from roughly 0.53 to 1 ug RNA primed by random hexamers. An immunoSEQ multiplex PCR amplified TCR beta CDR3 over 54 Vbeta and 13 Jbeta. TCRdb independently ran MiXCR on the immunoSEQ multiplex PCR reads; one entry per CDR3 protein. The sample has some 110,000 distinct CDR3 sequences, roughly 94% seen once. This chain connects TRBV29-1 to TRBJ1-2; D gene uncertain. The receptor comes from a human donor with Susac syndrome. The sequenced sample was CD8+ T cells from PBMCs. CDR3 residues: CSVEGIYGYTF. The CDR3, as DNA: TGCAGCGTTGAGGGCATTTACGGCTACACCTTC.